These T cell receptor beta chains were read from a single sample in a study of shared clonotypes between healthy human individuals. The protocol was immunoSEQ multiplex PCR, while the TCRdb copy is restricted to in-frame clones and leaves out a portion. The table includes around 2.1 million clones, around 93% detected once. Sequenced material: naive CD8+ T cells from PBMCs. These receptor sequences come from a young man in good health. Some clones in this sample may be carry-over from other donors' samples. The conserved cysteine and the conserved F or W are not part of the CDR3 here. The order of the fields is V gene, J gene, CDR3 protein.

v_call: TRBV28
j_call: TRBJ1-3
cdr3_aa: ASSLSGSDTIY

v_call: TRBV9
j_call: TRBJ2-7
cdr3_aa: ASSVDWTGSYEQY

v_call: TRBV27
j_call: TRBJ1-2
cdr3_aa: ASSSGTGVNYGYT

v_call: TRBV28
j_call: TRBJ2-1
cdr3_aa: ASSLAGISYNEQF

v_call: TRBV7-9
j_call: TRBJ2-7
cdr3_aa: ASSPKTGIEQY

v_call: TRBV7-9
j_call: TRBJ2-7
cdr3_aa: ASSYWTSDSYEQY

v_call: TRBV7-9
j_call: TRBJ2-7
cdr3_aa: ASSSKDSDPYEQY

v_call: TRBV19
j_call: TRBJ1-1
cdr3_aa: ASTPLGVNTEAF

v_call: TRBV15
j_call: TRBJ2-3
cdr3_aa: ATSWTGISDTQY

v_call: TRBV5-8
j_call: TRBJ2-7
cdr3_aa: ASSHLPGQYEQY

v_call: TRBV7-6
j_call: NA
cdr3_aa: ASSLYEDSYEQY

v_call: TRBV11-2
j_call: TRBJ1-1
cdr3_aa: ASSSWVRKDLGTEAF

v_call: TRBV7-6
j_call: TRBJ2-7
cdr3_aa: ASSSLGTPYEQY

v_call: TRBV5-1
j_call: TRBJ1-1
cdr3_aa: ASSWRDPNTEAF

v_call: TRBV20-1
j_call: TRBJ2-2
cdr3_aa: SARWGGELF